This TCR beta chain was captured in a study of blood T cell repertoires in COVID-19. The CDR3 runs 16 residues. Per germline, CDR1 KGHDR and CDR2 SFDVKD. The V and J ends lost 4 bases and 5 bases respectively, with 18 bases between them. Authors' data handling: Using reference gene primer amplification, nucleated cell counts were estimated. Generated by immunoSEQ multiplex PCR, the TCRdb table keeps only in-frame clones and is missing some. That table supplies the V and J calls and clone size; D and trimming were determined from the DNA. The sample has over 200,000 clones, around nine tenths seen once; the top ten hold roughly 4%.

The TCR sequence derives from a woman aged 25-40 years with acute COVID-19. The material sequenced was PBMCs or T cells enriched from blood (not recorded which). V gene TRBV24-1 combines with J gene TRBJ2-3; a weak D match, TRBD2 (6 bases). The CDR3 loop reads CATSDQGPAGRDTQYF. CDR3 DNA sequence: TGTGCCACCAGTGACCAGGGACCCGCGGGGAGAGATACGCAGTATTTT.